This TCR beta chain stems from a study of cytomegalovirus exposure and HLA in healthy donors. The overall study: Findings of an earlier analysis included roughly 110 million unique TCR beta sequences from roughly 190 million T cells.

On this clone itself: Its antigen remains unknown.

Primers for the PCR totalled 60 Vbeta and 13 Jbeta. Sequenced by immunoSEQ multiplex PCR; TCRdb stores in-frame clones only, minus some. The table lists under 90,000 clones, around 80% of them singletons. Study observations and caveats: Other equally common chains were less clonally expanded than HLA-associated TCR beta chains, a later analysis showed. Later on, an analysis showed TCR association rates differing by HLA locus, with DRB1 the most and HLA-C the fewest.

Looked up from germline, CDR1 is GTSNPN and CDR2 is SVGIG (reference sequence). After removal of 3 bases from V and 4 bases from J, the junction contained 6 bases not matched to a gene. CDR3 length: 14 residues. Although they were nominally healthy when sampled, donors likely had unrecorded immune exposures. The sample comprised PBMCs. The chain has TRBV30 and TRBJ1-2; 9 bases are shared with TRBD1. The source is a man aged 45-60 years in good health and CMV-seropositive. CDR3 nucleotide sequence: TGTGCCTGGAGCCCCGGGACAGGGCGCTATGGCTACACCTTC. It yields the protein CAWSPGTGRYGYTF.